This TCR beta chain was captured by sequencing in a study of CD8 T cells in ankylosing spondylitis (dated 2017 in TCRdb). In terms of the full investigation: The study set out to find disease-linked TCR variants by profiling T cell receptor beta repertoires in ankylosing spondylitis patients and healthy donors. The full study cohort comprised about 23 ankylosing spondylitis patients and about a hundred healthy donors. Peripheral blood was sampled, and synovial fluid was additionally collected from ankylosing spondylitis patients. Overall results and qualifications from the work: A TCR beta motif of roughly 8 highly homologous amino acid variants appeared characteristic of blood from ankylosing spondylitis patients. A CD8+ phenotype was shown by the disease-linked clones, which were found at relatively low frequencies in peripheral blood. The disease-linked clones were reported as significantly enriched in matched synovial fluid samples from ankylosing spondylitis patients. Some motif variants were previously reported in synovial fluid and blood of reactive arthritis patients, suggesting common disease-initiation mechanisms.

Trimmed from V: 5 bases; trimmed from J: 7 bases; junction bases lacking a gene match: 7. The CDR3 measures 13 amino acids from cysteine to phenylalanine. The DNA shown is the 39-base CDR3, in frame from base 1. Comments on this clonotype: The antigen it recognizes is unknown. No per-base quality is available; no much larger clone lies one base away.

TCRdb names Illumina HiSeq 2500 as the instrument used. Quantitative 5'-RACE with molecular barcodes was used to prepare TCR beta libraries. From the authors' description of their analysis: A new computational method based on a probabilistic model of VDJ rearrangement was used to identify disease-linked TCR variants. TCRdb took the public reads, trimmed them with fastp at Q25, ran MiXCR for clone calling and kept in-frame beta chains. Records with the same CDR3 protein are collapsed into one entry carrying the most frequent genes and DNA. The V and J calls were determined by TCRdb, not by the authors. The sample table lists hundreds of thousands of distinct CDR3 sequences, 12% of them with a count of one. The ten largest clones represent approximately 0.51% of the sample.

The sample was blood, either unsorted or a sorted T cell fraction (not recorded which). The V gene is TRBV12-3 or TRBV12-4 and the J gene is TRBJ2-5, and 7 bases in between align with TRBD2. The sequence was collected from a male donor with ankylosing spondylitis. Here the CDR3 is given as CASSPRGRATQYF. The DNA reads TGTGCCAGCAGTCCCCGGGGGAGGGCGACCCAGTACTTC.